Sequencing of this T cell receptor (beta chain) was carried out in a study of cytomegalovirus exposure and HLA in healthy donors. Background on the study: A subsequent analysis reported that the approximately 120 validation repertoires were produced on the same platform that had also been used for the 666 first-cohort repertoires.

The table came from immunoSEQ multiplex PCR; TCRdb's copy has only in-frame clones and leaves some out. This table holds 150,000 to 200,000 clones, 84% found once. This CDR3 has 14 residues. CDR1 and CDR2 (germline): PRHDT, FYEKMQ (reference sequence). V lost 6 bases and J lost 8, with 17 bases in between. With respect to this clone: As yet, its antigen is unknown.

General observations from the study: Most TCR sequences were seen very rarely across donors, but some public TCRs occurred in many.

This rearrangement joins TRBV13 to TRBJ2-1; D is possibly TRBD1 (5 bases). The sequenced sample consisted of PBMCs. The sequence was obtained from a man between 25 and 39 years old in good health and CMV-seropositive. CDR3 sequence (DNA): TGTGCCAGCAGTCCTCCCACAGGATCACATGAGCAGTTCTTC. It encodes CASSPPTGSHEQFF. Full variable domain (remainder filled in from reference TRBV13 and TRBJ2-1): AAGVIQSPRHLIKEKRETATLKCYPIPRHDTVYWYQQGPGQDPQFLISFYEKMQSDKGSIPDRFSAQQFSDYHSELNMSSLELGDSALYFCASSPPTGSHEQFFGPGTRLTVL.